One sample yielded the 27 T cell receptor beta chains listed below, sequenced in a study of cytomegalovirus exposure and HLA in healthy donors. 60 Vbeta and 13 Jbeta primers were used in PCR. Data came from immunoSEQ multiplex PCR; TCRdb stores just in-frame clones and leaves some out. This sample has 220,000 or so clones, with about 70% found just once. The material sequenced was PBMCs. The receptors shown here come from a woman aged 25-40 years in good health and CMV-seronegative.

This clone was seen only once. This CDR3 reads CASSEIGATVSYEQYF. CDR3 sequence (DNA): TGTGCCAGCAGTGAAATAGGCGCTACAGTCTCCTACGAGCAGTACTTC. The chain recombines TRBV6-1 with TRBJ2-7; D unresolved. The V and J ends lost 2 bases and 0 bases respectively, with 14 bases between them. CDR1 MNHNS and CDR2 SASEGT come from the germline V gene. This CDR3 is built from 16 residues.

This clone showed up just a few times. The CDR3 here is CSVVAAETQYF. The CDR3 nucleotides are TGCAGCGTTGTTGCGGCAGAGACCCAGTACTTC. This sequence joins TRBV29-1 and TRBJ2-5; D remains ambiguous. This CDR3 spans 11 amino acids. V shed 4 bases and J shed 4 bases, with 7 bases lying between them. Germline lookup yields CDR1 SQVTM and CDR2 ANQGSEA.

Comment on this clone: The same CDR3 also results from other DNA sequences found in this sample. The CDR3, as DNA: TGTGCCAGCAGCGTAGTCGGGGGGAACACTGAAGCTTTCTTT. The encoded protein is CASSVVGGNTEAFF. The gene calls are TRBV9 and TRBJ1-1, with D maybe TRBD1 (5 bases). Germline V gene sequence: CDR1 SGDLS, CDR2 YYNGEE. Trimming removed 0 bases at V and 1 base at J, with 7 bases between. The CDR3 consists of 14 residues.

Worth noting for this clone: Other DNA variants within this sample encode the same CDR3. The chain carries TRBV19 and TRBJ1-1, with D tentatively TRBD1 (6 bases). Germline V CDR1 and CDR2: LNHDA, SQIVND (reference sequence). The CDR3 consists of 15 residues. The CDR3 DNA reads TGTGCTAGTGGTCGGGGGGGCGCGTTAAACACTGAAGCTTTCTTT. This sequence encodes CASGRGGALNTEAFF.

This clone came up once. This chain connects TRBV5-1 to TRBJ1-1, with 7 bases that match TRBD1. Germline CDR1 and CDR2: SGHRS and YFSETQ. Trimming at V came to 0 bases and at J to 2 bases, leaving 4 bases not matched to a gene. The CDR3 has 15 residues. In nucleotides, the CDR3 is TGCGCCAGCAGCTTGGTGGGACAGAGCAACACTGAAGCTTTCTTT. Amino acid sequence: CASSLVGQSNTEAFF.

V is TRBV27 and J is TRBJ2-7; maybe TRBD1 (6 bases). The length of the CDR3 is 12 residues. The V end was cut by 6 bases, the J end by 5 bases, with 11 bases between. CDR1 is MNHEY, CDR2 SMNVEV, per germline (reference sequence). CDR3 protein: CASRTGYNEQYF. The CDR3 DNA reads TGTGCCAGCAGAACAGGGTATAACGAGCAGTACTTC.

Remarks on this clone: Other DNA sequences in the same sample also yield this CDR3. The V and J genes are TRBV7-9 and TRBJ2-7; a possible D gene is TRBD1 (6 bases). This CDR3 comprises 13 residues. CDR1 is SEHNR and CDR2 is FQNEAQ in the germline V gene (reference sequence). Deletions cut 1 base from V and 4 bases from J, with 8 bases between. The CDR3 spells CASSLGQVYEQYF. In nucleotides, the CDR3 is TGTGCCAGCAGCTTAGGACAGGTTTACGAGCAGTACTTC.

The chain employs TRBV7-9 and TRBJ2-7; maybe TRBD1 (6 bases). The CDR3 loop spans 15 amino acids. V was cut by 5 bases and J by 0 bases, with 14 bases left in between. The germline V gene encodes CDR1 SEHNR and CDR2 FQNEAQ (reference sequence). CDR3: CASSPRDKPSYEQYF. CDR3 sequence (DNA): TGTGCCAGCAGCCCGAGGGACAAACCCTCCTACGAGCAGTACTTC.

The gene calls are TRBV18 and TRBJ1-5; TRBD1 might be the D (5 bases). Germline V lookup: CDR1 KGHSH, CDR2 LQKENI. This CDR3 has 15 amino acids. The V gene lost 3 bases and the J gene lost 1 base, with 10 bases spanning the gap. The CDR3 coding sequence is TGTGCCAGCTCACCGACACCAGGGAGCAATCAGCCCCAGCATTTT. Translating it yields CASSPTPGSNQPQHF.

The chain uses TRBV11-2 and TRBJ2-7; TRBD2 agrees at 9 bases. Germline trimming cut 2 bases from V and 4 bases from J; bases unmatched to any gene: 12. Germline V gives CDR1 SGHAT, CDR2 FQNNGV. This CDR3 is built from 17 residues. CDR3 sequence: CASSLLSGRNTHYEQYF. As DNA, the CDR3 is TGTGCCAGCAGCTTATTAAGCGGGAGGAATACCCATTACGAGCAGTACTTC.

This chain uses TRBV6-1 with TRBJ1-1; D gene unclear. Trimming removed 6 bases from V and 5 bases from J, with 19 bases in between. Germline lookup yields CDR1 MNHNS and CDR2 SASEGT. The CDR3 is 15 amino acids. The CDR3 is CASSPLAASVTEAFF. The DNA for the CDR3 is TGTGCCAGCAGCCCCCTAGCGGCCTCTGTTACTGAAGCTTTCTTT.

This chain connects TRBV29-1 to TRBJ2-3; 7 bases line up with TRBD1. The germline CDR1 and CDR2 sequences are SQVTM and ANQGSEA. Losses at the gene ends were 6 bases for V and 2 bases for J; bases not matched to a gene: 8. This CDR3 comprises 14 residues. This CDR3 is CSVCTGVNTDTQYF. For the CDR3, the DNA is TGCAGCGTCTGCACAGGGGTGAACACAGATACGCAGTATTTT.

CDR3 sequence: CASRPTGLGFYEQYF. CDR3 coding DNA: TGTGCCAGCAGACCTACAGGGCTCGGTTTCTACGAGCAGTACTTC. The rearrangement uses TRBV6-5 and TRBJ2-7, with TRBD1 as a possible D gene (6 bases). Per the germline V gene, CDR1 is MNHEY and CDR2 is SVGAGI. The V gene lost 6 bases and the J gene lost 3 bases, with 18 bases spanning the gap. The CDR3 extends over 15 amino acids.

The chain has TRBV19 and TRBJ1-6, with TRBD1 as a possible D gene (6 bases). V lost 2 bases and J 6 bases, leaving 8 bases between the germline ends. CDR1 and CDR2 from the germline V gene are LNHDA and SQIVND (reference sequence). This CDR3 spans 14 amino acids. The DNA for the CDR3 is TGTGCCAGTAGTATATGGACAGCTAATTCACCCCTCCACTTT. Its translation: CASSIWTANSPLHF.

The V gene is TRBV6-5, the J gene TRBJ1-5; 7 positions match TRBD1. Germline CDR1 MNHEY, CDR2 SVGAGI. The CDR3 contains 12 residues. The junction had 7 bases not matched to a gene; V was cut back by 10 bases and J by 7 bases. CDR3 sequence (DNA): TGTGCCACCGGCCGACAGGGCCAGCCCCAGCATTTT. Residues: CATGRQGQPQHF.

This clone was counted a single time. This chain links TRBV6-1 with TRBJ2-5; D is uncertain. The J call may be incorrect, as the DNA end agrees better with TRBJ2-7. In germline, CDR1 is MNHNS, CDR2 SASEGT. The CDR3 is 14 residues long. The CDR3 region is CASISSVRGHEQYF. The CDR3 bases are TGTGCCAGCATCTCCTCGGTGAGAGGCCACGAGCAGTACTTC.

This chain links TRBV21-1 with TRBJ1-1; TRBD1 was called by the table and not checked on the DNA. TRBV21-1 has pseudogene status. The CDR3 is 15 residues long. CDR3 sequence (DNA): TGTGCCAGCGGTGACGAACAGGGGTACGACACTGAAGCTTTCTTT. This codes for CASGDEQGYDTEAFF.

The chain recombines TRBV27 with TRBJ1-2; unclear D gene. In germline, CDR1 is MNHEY, CDR2 SMNVEV (reference sequence). This CDR3 has 13 amino acids. V gave up 4 bases and J gave up 5 bases, with 11 bases separating them. The CDR3 is CASSSTSRYGYTF. The DNA of the CDR3 is TGTGCCAGCAGTTCGACATCGCGTTATGGCTACACCTTC.

The chain is built from TRBV4-1 and TRBJ1-2, with 9 bases matching TRBD1. This CDR3 has 15 amino acids. Germline CDR1 is MGHRA and CDR2 is YSYEKL. The V segment lost 2 bases and the J segment 4 bases; nucleotides outside the gene matches: 5. This chain's CDR3 is CASSQRQTGGYGYTF. The CDR3 bases are TGCGCCAGCAGCCAACGACAGACAGGGGGCTATGGCTACACCTTC.

As to this clone: The junction differs from germline at one of its ends, possibly a read error. The rearrangement uses TRBV7-9 and TRBJ2-2; unclear D gene. The CDR3 sequence is 17 residues long. Germline V gene lookup returns CDR1 SEHNR and CDR2 FQNEAQ (reference sequence). Written as DNA, the CDR3 is TGTTCCAGCAGCTTCCCGCTGATGCAGGTGAAGACCGGGGAGCTGTTTTTT. This encodes CSSSFPLMQVKTGELFF.

This clone was seen only a few times. This chain uses TRBV7-2 with TRBJ2-1; TRBD2 matches 13 bases. This CDR3 has 14 residues. The V and J ends lost 4 bases and 12 bases, in that order; junction bases with no gene match: 6. CDR1 SGHTA and CDR2 FQGNSA come from the germline V gene. The chain's CDR3 is CASSSGTSGIGQFF. DNA for the CDR3: TGTGCCAGCAGCTCTGGGACTAGCGGGATTGGGCAGTTCTTC.

The chain is built from TRBV11-1 and TRBJ1-1; 7 bases agree with TRBD1. The CDR3 runs 14 residues. The V gene's germline CDR1 is SGHAT and CDR2 FQDESV (reference sequence). After removal of 7 bases from V and 7 bases from J, the junction contained 12 bases not matched to a gene. CDR3 in DNA: TGTGCCAGCACCAAGGACAGGAGTGATGGTGAAGCTTTCTTT. It encodes CASTKDRSDGEAFF.

The chain combines TRBV19 with TRBJ1-3; D is ambiguous. The CDR3 runs to 13 residues. Trimming cost V 8 bases and J 3 bases, with 11 bases left between them. Germline lookup yields CDR1 LNHDA and CDR2 SQIVND (reference sequence). The CDR3 DNA reads TGTGCCAGTTCGACGGAGATTGGAAACACCATATATTTT. Translation gives CASSTEIGNTIYF.

The V and J genes are TRBV4-2 and TRBJ1-2, with D tentatively TRBD1 (5 bases). V was pared by 0 bases and J by 3 bases, with 17 bases between. The CDR3 sequence is 17 residues long. CDR1 is LGHNA and CDR2 is YNFKEQ in the germline V gene. CDR3 sequence: CASSQDFVSRVDYGYTF. The CDR3 DNA is TGTGCCAGCAGCCAAGATTTTGTGAGCAGGGTGGACTATGGCTACACCTTC.

This chain joins TRBV5-6 and TRBJ2-7, with 9 nucleotides matching TRBD2. Trimming removed 4 bases from V and 3 bases from J; junction bases left unmatched: 8. The CDR3 is 15 residues long. Germline assignment: CDR1 SGHDT and CDR2 YYEEEE. CDR3 coding DNA: TGTGCCAGCAGCGGATCTAGCGGGGCCATCTACGAGCAGTACTTC. It specifies CASSGSSGAIYEQYF. The whole variable domain, filled in from reference TRBV5-6 and TRBJ2-7, reads DAGVTQSPTHLIKTRGQQVTLRCSPKSGHDTVSWYQQALGQGPQFIFQYYEEEERQRGNFPDRFSGHQFPNYSSELNVNALLLGDSALYLCASSGSSGAIYEQYFGPGTRLTVT.

CDR3 residues: CASSLIPGGDYNEQFF. CDR3 in DNA: TGTGCCAGCAGCTTAATCCCGGGGGGCGACTACAATGAGCAGTTCTTC. This chain joins TRBV7-3 and TRBJ2-1; D is perhaps TRBD2 (7 bases). Germline values: CDR1 SGHTA, CDR2 FQGTGA. This CDR3 contains 16 residues. The ends were cut back, 1 base at V and 3 bases at J, with 13 bases in the middle.

V usage is TRBV29-1 and J usage is TRBJ1-4; TRBD1 might be the D (5 bases). The CDR3 spans 12 residues. The V gene lost 3 bases and the J gene lost 7 bases, with 9 bases spanning the gap. Per germline, CDR1 SQVTM and CDR2 ANQGSEA. The CDR3 spells CSVDQGSEKLFF. The CDR3 DNA follows: TGCAGCGTTGATCAGGGAAGTGAAAAACTGTTTTTT.